The 2 T cell receptor beta chains given below trace back to one sample, sequenced in a study of cytomegalovirus exposure and HLA in healthy donors. PCR employed 60 Vbeta and 13 Jbeta primers. The method was immunoSEQ multiplex PCR; TCRdb's version includes in-frame clones alone and lacks a portion of them. This listing includes 150,000 or so clones. The specimen sequenced was PBMCs. These TCRs come from a woman aged 40 to 50 in good health and CMV-seropositive.

The rearrangement joins TRBV4-3 to TRBJ2-2; the match to TRBD2 covers 8 bases. After removal of 4 bases from V and 4 bases from J, the junction contained 5 bases not matched to a gene. The CDR3 contains 15 residues. CDR1 and CDR2 from the germline V gene are LGHNA and YSLEER. CDR3 loop: CASSLAGRGTGELFF. For the CDR3, the DNA is TGCGCCAGCAGCCTAGCGGGGCGAGGCACCGGGGAGCTGTTTTTT.

V is TRBV15 and J is TRBJ2-1; perhaps TRBD2 as D (6 bases). The CDR3 length is 14 residues. Trimming pared 9 bases from V and 0 bases from J, leaving 12 bases between. Per germline, CDR1 LNHNV and CDR2 YYDKDF (reference sequence). The CDR3 region has the DNA TGTGCCACGACCCGGGAGATCTCCTACAATGAGCAGTTCTTC. The encoded protein is CATTREISYNEQFF. The full variable domain, completed using reference TRBV15 and TRBJ2-1, is DAMVIQNPRYQVTQFGKPVTLSCSQTLNHNVMYWYQQKSSQAPKLLFHYYDKDFNNEADTPDNFQSRRPNTSFCFLDIRSPGLGDTAMYLCATTREISYNEQFFGPGTRLTVL.